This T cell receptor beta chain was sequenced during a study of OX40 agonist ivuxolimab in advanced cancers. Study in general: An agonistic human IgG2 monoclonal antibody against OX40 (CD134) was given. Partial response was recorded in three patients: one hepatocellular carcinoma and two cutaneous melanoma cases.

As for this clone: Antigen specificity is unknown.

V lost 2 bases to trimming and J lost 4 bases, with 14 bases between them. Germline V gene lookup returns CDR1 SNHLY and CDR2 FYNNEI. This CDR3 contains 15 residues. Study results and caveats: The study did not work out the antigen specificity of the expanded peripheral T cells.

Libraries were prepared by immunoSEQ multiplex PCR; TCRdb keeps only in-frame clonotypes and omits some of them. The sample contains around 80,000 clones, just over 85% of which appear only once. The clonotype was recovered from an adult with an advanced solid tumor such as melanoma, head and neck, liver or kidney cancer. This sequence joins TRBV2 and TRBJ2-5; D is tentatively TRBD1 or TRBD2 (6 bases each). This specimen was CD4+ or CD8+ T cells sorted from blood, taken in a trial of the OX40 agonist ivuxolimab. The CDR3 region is CASSEPGAPGETQYF. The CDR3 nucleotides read TGTGCCAGCAGTGAACCGGGGGCGCCAGGAGAGACCCAGTACTTC.